The entry below describes one T cell receptor (beta chain). Its antigen is not identified. These data are taken from a study of regulatory T cells. This CDR3 comprises 12 residues. Germline V gene sequence: CDR1 ENHRY, CDR2 SYGVKD. V gave up 6 bases and J gave up 6 bases, with 12 bases separating them. Amplification used 52 TRBV primers and 13 TRBJ primers. Data came from immunoSEQ multiplex PCR; TCRdb stores just in-frame clones and leaves some out. This table has some 15,000 clones, 65% to 90% appearing once. Study results and caveats: In CD3G-deficient patients, conventional CD4+ T cells were enriched for hydrophobic CDR3 residues at positions 6 and 7.

The chain is built from TRBV10-3 and TRBJ2-7, with no clear D. Source material: conventional CD4+ T cells sorted from blood. The receptor's source is a person in their thirties with CD3G deficiency. The CDR3: CAIRDPNGEQYF. In DNA form, the CDR3 reads TGTGCCATCAGGGACCCGAACGGCGAGCAGTACTTC.